The clone carrying this T cell receptor beta chain came up many times. The entry originates in a study of T-cell reconstitution after alpha-beta-depleted transplantation in children. TCRbeta library preparation incorporated unique molecular identifiers. TCRdb ran MiXCR on the PCR reads and lists one entry per CDR3 protein. The sample has roughly 590,000 distinct CDR3 sequences, approximately 17% seen once. The sequenced sample was PBMCs from the stem cell graft donor, obtained from the stem cell graft. The TCR was taken from a human donor who donated a stem cell graft to a child with acute myeloid leukemia.

CDR3 in DNA: TGCAGCGTTACCCACCCGGGACAGGGAAAGAACACTGAAGCTTTCTTT. Residues: CSVTHPGQGKNTEAFF. This chain uses TRBV29-1 with TRBJ1-1; 9 bases fit TRBD1. Looked up from germline, CDR1 is SQVTM and CDR2 is ANQGSEA. The length of the CDR3 is 16 residues. After removal of 5 bases from V and 1 base from J, the junction contained 11 bases not matched to a gene.